This TCR beta chain is drawn from a study of identical twins. Broader study findings: Diverse VJ usage suggested most zero-insertion clonotypes were not invariant T cells.

All donors were healthy Caucasians. This clonotype has more than one count but fewer than ten. Its antigen remains unidentified. CDR1 and CDR2 (germline): MGHRA, YSYEKL. The CDR3 is 16 amino acids. V lost 0 bases, J lost 5 bases, and 5 bases stayed unmatched. TCRdb reprocessed the 5' RACE reads with MiXCR, giving one entry per CDR3 protein. The sample contains about 900,000 distinct CDR3 sequences, more than 9% of which appear only once. This same sample was also part of a study on yellow fever vaccine responses in identical twins.

The sequenced material came from PBMCs. The chain carries TRBV4-1 and TRBJ2-5; 11 bases fit TRBD2. The source of this sequence is a young woman in good health. The CDR3 reads CASSQDGIAGGETQYF. CDR3 sequence (DNA): TGCGCCAGCAGCCAAGATGGTATAGCGGGGGGGGAGACCCAGTACTTC.